This T cell receptor (beta chain) was sequenced in a study of T-cell memory formation after mild COVID-19. Germline loops: CDR1 LGHNA, CDR2 YSLEER. The CDR3 has 18 amino acids. J lost 7 bases, V lost 0 bases, and 6 bases had no gene match. A remark on this clonotype: What it binds is unknown.

Study observations and caveats: Confirmation was lacking for SARS-CoV-2 specificity of second-wave clones that peaked on day 37.

Via MiXCR, TCRdb re-called the 5' RACE reads, giving one row per CDR3 protein. The sample carries about 400,000 distinct CDR3 sequences, roughly 15% recorded once. The origin of this receptor is a man younger than 30 who had mild COVID-19 (a few samples of this study predate the infection). Cell type and time point are not known. The V and J genes are TRBV4-3 and TRBJ2-1, with TRBD2 matching over 16 bases. What was sequenced was PBMCs or a T cell subset sorted from them (not recorded which). The CDR3 nucleotides are TGCGCCAGCAGCCAAGACGCCATGGGACTAGCGGGGGGGAATGAGCAGTTCTTC. This gives the protein CASSQDAMGLAGGNEQFF.